The clone carrying this T cell receptor beta chain has more than one count but fewer than ten. The target antigen is unknown. Germline V gene data show CDR1 as LNHDA and CDR2 as SQIVND (reference sequence). The CDR3 has 15 amino acids. V was clipped by 5 bases and J by 4 bases; unmatched bases: 9. The sample originates from a study of vaccination effects on CD4 cells after COVID-19. Overall study context: Each participant received a vaccine that was either BNT162b2 or mRNA-1273, given as two doses.

Points from the study as a whole: After vaccination, at late timepoints, clones induced by infection and by vaccine contracted markedly. Limitations: small convalescent group and missing early post-infection timepoints.

On approximately day 9 of culture, CD4+ T cells were separated out. None of the vaccinated had previously contracted SARS-CoV-2, and their nucleocapsid antibodies tested negative. Generated by immunoSEQ multiplex PCR, the TCRdb table keeps only in-frame clones and is missing some. The sample lists 50,000 or so clones, 55% to 75% seen once, with roughly 6% in the top ten. The specimen was CD4+ T cells from PBMCs cultured without peptide, collected before COVID-19 vaccination. V usage is TRBV19 and J usage is TRBJ1-1, with 8 bases fitting TRBD1. The source of this sequence is a human donor who received a COVID-19 vaccine. The CDR3 sequence is CASSPRTGSSTEAFF. The DNA of the CDR3 is TGTGCCAGTAGTCCCCGGACAGGGAGTTCCACTGAAGCTTTCTTT.